This is a list of T cell receptor beta chains from one sample in a study of T cells in Graves' hyperthyroidism and ophthalmopathy. TCRdb independently ran MiXCR on the multiplex PCR reads; one entry per CDR3 protein. Among more than 300,000 distinct CDR3 sequences listed, approximately 17% were seen once. Sequenced: blood. These receptors came from a man aged 18-30 years with Graves' ophthalmopathy. The CDR3 runs from the conserved cysteine through the conserved F or W. The D gene is left open where the match is weak.

J: TRBJ2-3
D: TRBD2
V: TRBV5-5
CDR3: CASGSGGGQHDTQYF

J: TRBJ2-2
D: TRBD1
V: TRBV24-1
CDR3: CATSDTLTTGEFTGELFF

J: TRBJ2-1
D: -
V: TRBV5-8
CDR3: CASSLPANEQFF

J: TRBJ2-3
D: -
V: TRBV11-2
CDR3: CASSRRGWDTQYF

J: TRBJ1-2
D: -
V: TRBV12-3/TRBV12-4
CDR3: CASSLLNTGKNDYTF

J: TRBJ2-7
D: TRBD1
V: TRBV28
CDR3: CASREGTATYEQYF

J: TRBJ2-5
D: -
V: TRBV9
CDR3: CASSPRSGPRQETQYF

J: TRBJ1-5
D: -
V: TRBV6-1
CDR3: CASSKWGRQPQHF

J: TRBJ2-3
D: TRBD1
V: TRBV4-1
CDR3: CASSAGQGGVDTQYF

J: TRBJ1-3
D: -
V: TRBV3-1
CDR3: CASSQARGSGNTIYF

J: TRBJ2-7
D: -
V: TRBV9
CDR3: CASSVGLVSNEQYF

J: TRBJ1-1
D: -
V: TRBV2
CDR3: CASSPMTEAFF

J: TRBJ2-7
D: TRBD1
V: TRBV6-1
CDR3: CASSDFTGGRYEQYF

J: TRBJ1-3
D: -
V: TRBV28
CDR3: CASGGEGGRNTIYF

J: TRBJ2-2
D: -
V: TRBV5-1
CDR3: CASSLGGTFTGELFF

J: TRBJ2-5
D: -
V: TRBV3-1
CDR3: CASNSGETQYF

J: TRBJ1-4
D: TRBD1
V: TRBV7-8
CDR3: CASSSQGAGEKLFF

J: TRBJ2-3
D: -
V: TRBV18
CDR3: CASSPVSDTQYF

J: TRBJ2-1
D: -
V: TRBV12-3/TRBV12-4
CDR3: CASSLAGGPTYNEQFF

J: TRBJ1-1
D: -
V: TRBV10-2
CDR3: CASSEVRVFPNTEAFF

J: TRBJ1-3
D: TRBD1
V: TRBV12-3/TRBV12-4
CDR3: CASSLTGGGNTIYF

J: TRBJ2-6
D: -
V: TRBV12-3/TRBV12-4
CDR3: CASSLGVTGANVLTF

J: TRBJ1-6
D: TRBD1
V: TRBV28
CDR3: CASQGVYSPLHF

J: TRBJ2-5
D: TRBD2
V: TRBV9
CDR3: CASSVGISGGETQYF

J: TRBJ2-3
D: -
V: TRBV12-3/TRBV12-4
CDR3: CASSLRSGIQNTDTQYF

J: TRBJ1-2
D: TRBD1
V: TRBV10-3
CDR3: CAISSGQNYGYTF

J: TRBJ2-7
D: TRBD1
V: TRBV2
CDR3: CASSAGTGGREQYF

J: TRBJ2-1
D: -
V: TRBV11-2
CDR3: CASSSDGGPYNEQFF

J: TRBJ1-1
D: TRBD1
V: TRBV7-6
CDR3: CASSVTWGTGFMNTEAFF

J: TRBJ2-5
D: -
V: TRBV7-9
CDR3: CASTPTGQGETQYF

J: TRBJ1-2
D: -
V: TRBV2
CDR3: CASSVEGGLNYGYTF